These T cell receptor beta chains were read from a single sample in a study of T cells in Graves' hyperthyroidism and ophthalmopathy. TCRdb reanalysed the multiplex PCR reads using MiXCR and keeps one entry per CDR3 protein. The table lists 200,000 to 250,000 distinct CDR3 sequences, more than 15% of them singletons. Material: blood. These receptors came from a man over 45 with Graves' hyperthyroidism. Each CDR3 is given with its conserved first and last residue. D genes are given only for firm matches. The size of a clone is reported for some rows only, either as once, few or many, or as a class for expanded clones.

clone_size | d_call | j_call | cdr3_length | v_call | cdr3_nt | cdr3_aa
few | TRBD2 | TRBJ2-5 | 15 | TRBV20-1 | TGCAGTGCTAGTTATCCTAGCGGCTTGCAAGAGACCCAGTACTTC | CSASYPSGLQETQYF
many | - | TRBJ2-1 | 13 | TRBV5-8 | TGTGCCAGCAGCTCCCTGATGGAGAATGAGCAGTTCTTC | CASSSLMENEQFF
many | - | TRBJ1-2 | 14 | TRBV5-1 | TGCGCCAGCAGCTTGGGGCGGGAGTACTATGGCTACACCTTC | CASSLGREYYGYTF
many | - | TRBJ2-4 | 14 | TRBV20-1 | TGCAGTGCTAGATATGTGGGGGCCAAAAACATTCAGTACTTC | CSARYVGAKNIQYF
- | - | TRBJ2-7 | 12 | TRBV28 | TGTGCCAGCAGTTTAGATACCTACGAGCAGTACTTC | CASSLDTYEQYF
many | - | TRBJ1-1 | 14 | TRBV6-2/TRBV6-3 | TGTGCCACCCGGTCCTGGGTCGGGAACACTGAAGCTTTCTTT | CATRSWVGNTEAFF
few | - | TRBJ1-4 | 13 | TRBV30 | TGTGCCTGGAGTGTTCAGTCAAATGAAAAACTGTTTTTT | CAWSVQSNEKLFF
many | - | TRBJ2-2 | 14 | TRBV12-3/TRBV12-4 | TGTGCCAGCAGAAACAGAGCGAACACCGGGGAGCTGTTTTTT | CASRNRANTGELFF
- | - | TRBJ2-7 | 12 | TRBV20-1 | TGCAGTGCTTACCGGGACACGTTTGAGCAGTACTTC | CSAYRDTFEQYF
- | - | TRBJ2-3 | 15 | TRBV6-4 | TGTGCCAGCAGGGACGAACGCGGGATTGAAGATACGCAGTATTTT | CASRDERGIEDTQYF
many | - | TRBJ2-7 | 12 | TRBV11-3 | TGTGCCAGCAGCTTCCGTAGCTACGAGCAGTACTTC | CASSFRSYEQYF
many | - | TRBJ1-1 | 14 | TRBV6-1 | TGTGCCAGCAGTTTACTTATACGGGACACTGAAGCTTTCTTT | CASSLLIRDTEAFF
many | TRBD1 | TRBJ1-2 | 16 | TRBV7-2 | TGTGCCAGCAGCTTAAATTCGGGACAGGGGACGGGAGGCTACACCTTC | CASSLNSGQGTGGYTF
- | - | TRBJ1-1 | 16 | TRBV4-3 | TGCGCCAGCAGCCAAGGGTCAGGGAATGGTTGGACTGAAGCTTTCTTT | CASSQGSGNGWTEAFF
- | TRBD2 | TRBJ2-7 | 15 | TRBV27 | TGTGCCAGCAGTCTCTTGCCGGGACTAGTTTACGAGCAGTACTTC | CASSLLPGLVYEQYF
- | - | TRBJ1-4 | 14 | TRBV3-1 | TGTGCCAGCAGCCCGACAGGAACTAATGAAAAACTGTTTTTT | CASSPTGTNEKLFF
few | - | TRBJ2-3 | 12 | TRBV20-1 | TGCAGTGCTAGGACTACTACAGATACGCAGTATTTT | CSARTTTDTQYF
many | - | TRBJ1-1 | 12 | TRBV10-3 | TGTGCCACCAGGGTTCCCGCCACTGAAGCTTTCTTT | CATRVPATEAFF
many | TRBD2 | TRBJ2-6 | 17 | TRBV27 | TGTGCCAGCAGTCCGGGACTAGCGGCGTCTGGGGCCAACGTCCTGACTTTC | CASSPGLAASGANVLTF
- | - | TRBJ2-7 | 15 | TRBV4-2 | TGTGCCAGCAGCCAAGAGGAGGGGGCAAAGTACGAGCAGTACTTC | CASSQEEGAKYEQYF
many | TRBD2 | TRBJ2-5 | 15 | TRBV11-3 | TGTGCCAGCAGCTTCTCTAGCGGGAGTGGCGAGACCCAGTACTTC | CASSFSSGSGETQYF
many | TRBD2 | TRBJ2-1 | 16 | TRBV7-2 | TGTGCCAGCAGTAGATATAGCGGGAGCTCCTACAATGAGCAGTTCTTC | CASSRYSGSSYNEQFF
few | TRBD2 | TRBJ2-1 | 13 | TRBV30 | TGTGCCGGGCAAACTAGCGGGAGCAATGAGCAGTTCTTC | CAGQTSGSNEQFF
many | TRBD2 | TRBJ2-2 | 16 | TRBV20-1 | TGCAGTGCTAGAGGCCTAGCGGGAGTGGGCACCGGGGAGCTGTTTTTT | CSARGLAGVGTGELFF
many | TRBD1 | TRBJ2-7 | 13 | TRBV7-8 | TGTGCCAGCAGCCTAACAGGGACAGGCGAGCAGTACTTC | CASSLTGTGEQYF
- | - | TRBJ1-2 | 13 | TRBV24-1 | TGTGCCACCAGTGATCGAGGGGGCTATGGCTACACCTTC | CATSDRGGYGYTF
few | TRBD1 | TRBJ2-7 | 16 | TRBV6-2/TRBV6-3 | TGTGCCAGCACTCCCCTCGGACCGGCAGGGGGTAGGGAGCAGTACTTC | CASTPLGPAGGREQYF
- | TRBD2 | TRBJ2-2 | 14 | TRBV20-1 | TGCAGTGCTTTAGCGGGAGGGCCCACCGGGGAGCTGTTTTTT | CSALAGGPTGELFF
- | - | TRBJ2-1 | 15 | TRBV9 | TGTGCCAGCAGCGTAGGGGGTCCAGCCTACAATGAGCAGTTCTTC | CASSVGGPAYNEQFF
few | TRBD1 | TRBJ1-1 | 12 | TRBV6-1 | TGTGCCAGCAGACTCCGGGACAGCGAAGCTTTCTTT | CASRLRDSEAFF
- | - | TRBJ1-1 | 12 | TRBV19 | TGTGCCAGTAGTACATACCTCACTGAAGCTTTCTTT | CASSTYLTEAFF
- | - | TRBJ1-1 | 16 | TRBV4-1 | TGCGCCAGCAGCCAAGTAAAGGGAGATGGGAACACTGAAGCTTTCTTT | CASSQVKGDGNTEAFF
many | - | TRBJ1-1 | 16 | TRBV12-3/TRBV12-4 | TGTGCCAGCAGTGGGACCGGGACGGTGGGGTCCACTGAAGCTTTCTTT | CASSGTGTVGSTEAFF
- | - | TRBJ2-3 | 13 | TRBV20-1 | TGCAGTGCTAGTATGGGGAACACAGATACGCAGTATTTT | CSASMGNTDTQYF
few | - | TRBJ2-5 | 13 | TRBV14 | TGTGCCAGCAGCCTCCGGTCTTTGGAGACCCAGTACTTC | CASSLRSLETQYF
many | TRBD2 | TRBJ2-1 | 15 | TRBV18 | TGTGCCAGCTCACCACCATTGGGAGGGAGGTATGAGCAGTTCTTC | CASSPPLGGRYEQFF
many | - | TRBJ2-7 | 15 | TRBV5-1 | TGCGCCAGCAGCTTGGGGGGGGACCCATTCGACGAGCAGTACTTC | CASSLGGDPFDEQYF
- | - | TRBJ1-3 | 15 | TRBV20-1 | TGCAGTGCTCCCGAGGGAGGGAGAGGTGGAAACACCATATATTTT | CSAPEGGRGGNTIYF
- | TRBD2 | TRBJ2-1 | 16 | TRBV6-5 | TGTGCCAGCAGTTCGCTAGAGACTAGCGGGTTGGGGGAGCAGTTCTTC | CASSSLETSGLGEQFF
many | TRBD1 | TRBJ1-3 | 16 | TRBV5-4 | TGTGCCAGCAGCTCAGGGGGCGAGGTGAATGGAAACACCATATATTTT | CASSSGGEVNGNTIYF
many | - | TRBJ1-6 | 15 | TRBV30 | TGTGCCTGGACCCGGGGAAGGGCACGCAATTCACCCCTCCACTTT | CAWTRGRARNSPLHF
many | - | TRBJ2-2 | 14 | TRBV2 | TGTGCCAGCAGATCCCAGGCGGGCACCGGGGAGCTGTTTTTT | CASRSQAGTGELFF
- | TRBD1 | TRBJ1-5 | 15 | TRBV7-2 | TGTGCCAGCAGCTCACAGGGACAGCACCAGGGGCCCCAGCATTTT | CASSSQGQHQGPQHF
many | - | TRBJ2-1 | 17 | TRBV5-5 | TGTGCCAGCGGTTTTCACTTGGACAGACAAATATACAATGAGCAGTTCTTC | CASGFHLDRQIYNEQFF
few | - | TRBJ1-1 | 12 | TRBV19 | TGTGCCAGTAGTAAACTCAACACTGAAGCTTTCTTT | CASSKLNTEAFF
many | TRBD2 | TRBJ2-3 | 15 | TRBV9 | TGTGCCAGCAGCGTTGGGCGGAGCGGGGCAGATACGCAGTATTTT | CASSVGRSGADTQYF
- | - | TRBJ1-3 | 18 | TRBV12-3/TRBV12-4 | TGTGCCAGCAGTTTACGTTTAGGACAGAGCTTCTCTGGAAACACCATATATTTT | CASSLRLGQSFSGNTIYF
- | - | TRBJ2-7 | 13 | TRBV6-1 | TGTGCCAGCAGTGAAGTAAGCTGGGGCGAGCAGTACTTC | CASSEVSWGEQYF
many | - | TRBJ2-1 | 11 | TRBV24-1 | TGTGCCACCAGTGAGTTAAATGAGCAGTTCTTC | CATSELNEQFF
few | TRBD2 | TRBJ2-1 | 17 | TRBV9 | TGTGCCAGCAGCGTATCTAGCGGGAGTTGGTCCTACAATGAGCAGTTCTTC | CASSVSSGSWSYNEQFF
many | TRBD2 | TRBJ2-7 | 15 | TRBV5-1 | TGCGCCAGCAGCCCGATTGAAGCCGGGGGGTACGAGCAGTACTTC | CASSPIEAGGYEQYF
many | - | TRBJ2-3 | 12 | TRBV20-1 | TGCAGTGCTCCCAGGGTTTTCGATACGCAGTATTTT | CSAPRVFDTQYF
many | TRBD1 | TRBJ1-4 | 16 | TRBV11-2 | TGTGCCAGCAGCCGGACAGGGGCCGGTTATAATGAAAAACTGTTTTTT | CASSRTGAGYNEKLFF
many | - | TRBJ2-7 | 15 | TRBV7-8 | TGTGCCAGCAGCCCCAGGAGGGTCGGGACGTACGAGCAGTACTTC | CASSPRRVGTYEQYF
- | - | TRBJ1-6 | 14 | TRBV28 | TGTGCCAGCAGCCTGGGCGTACGGGATTCACCCCTCCACTTT | CASSLGVRDSPLHF
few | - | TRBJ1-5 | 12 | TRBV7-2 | TGTGCCAGCAGCTTTGTGGGTCAGCCCCAGCATTTT | CASSFVGQPQHF
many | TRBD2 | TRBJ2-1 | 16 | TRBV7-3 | TGTGCCAGCAGCTTACAAGCGGGAGGGTCCTACAATGAGCAGTTCTTC | CASSLQAGGSYNEQFF
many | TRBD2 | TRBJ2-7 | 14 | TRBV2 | TGTGCCAGCAGGATAGCGGGAGGGCTCCACGAGCAGTACTTC | CASRIAGGLHEQYF
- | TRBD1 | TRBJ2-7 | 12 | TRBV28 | TGTGCCAGCAGACAGGGGGCGGGGGAGCAGTACTTC | CASRQGAGEQYF